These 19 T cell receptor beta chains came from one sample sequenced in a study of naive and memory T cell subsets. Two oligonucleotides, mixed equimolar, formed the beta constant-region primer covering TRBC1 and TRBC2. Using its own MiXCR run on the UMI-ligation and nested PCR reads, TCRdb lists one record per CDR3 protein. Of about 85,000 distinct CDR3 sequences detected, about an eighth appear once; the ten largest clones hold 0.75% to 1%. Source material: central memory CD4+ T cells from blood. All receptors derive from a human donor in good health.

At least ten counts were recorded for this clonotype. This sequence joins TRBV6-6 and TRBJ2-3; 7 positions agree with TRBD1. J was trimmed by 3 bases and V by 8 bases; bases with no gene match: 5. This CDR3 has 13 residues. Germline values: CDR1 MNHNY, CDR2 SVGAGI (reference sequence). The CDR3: CASGGQETDTQYF. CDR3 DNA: TGTGCCAGCGGAGGACAGGAAACAGATACGCAGTATTTT.

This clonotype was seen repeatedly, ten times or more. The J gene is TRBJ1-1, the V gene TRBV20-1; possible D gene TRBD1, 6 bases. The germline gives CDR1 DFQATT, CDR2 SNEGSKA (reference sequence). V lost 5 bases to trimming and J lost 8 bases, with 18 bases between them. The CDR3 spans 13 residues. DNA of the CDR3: TGCAGTGCTCCAACGGACAGCCGGTGGGAAGCTTTCTTT. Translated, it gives CSAPTDSRWEAFF.

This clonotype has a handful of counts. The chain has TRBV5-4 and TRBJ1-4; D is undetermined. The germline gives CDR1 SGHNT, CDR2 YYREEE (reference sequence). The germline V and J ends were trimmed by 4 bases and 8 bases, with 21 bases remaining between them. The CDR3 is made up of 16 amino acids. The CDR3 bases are TGTGCCAGCAGCGATGGAAAACAGCGGCTTTTGGAAAAACTGTTTTTT. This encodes CASSDGKQRLLEKLFF.

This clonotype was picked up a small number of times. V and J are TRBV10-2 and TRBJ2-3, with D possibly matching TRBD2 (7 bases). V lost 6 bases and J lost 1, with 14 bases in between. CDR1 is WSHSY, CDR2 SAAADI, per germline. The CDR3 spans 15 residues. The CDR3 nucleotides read TGCGCCAGCAGCTCCCTAGGGGGGGGCACAGATACGCAGTATTTT. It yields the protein CASSSLGGGTDTQYF.

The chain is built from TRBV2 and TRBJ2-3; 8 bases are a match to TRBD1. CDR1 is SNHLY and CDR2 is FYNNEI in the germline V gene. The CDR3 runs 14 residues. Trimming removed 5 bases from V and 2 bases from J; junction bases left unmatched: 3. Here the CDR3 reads CASSRTGNTDTQYF. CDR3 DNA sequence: TGTGCCAGCAGTAGGACAGGGAACACAGATACGCAGTATTTT.

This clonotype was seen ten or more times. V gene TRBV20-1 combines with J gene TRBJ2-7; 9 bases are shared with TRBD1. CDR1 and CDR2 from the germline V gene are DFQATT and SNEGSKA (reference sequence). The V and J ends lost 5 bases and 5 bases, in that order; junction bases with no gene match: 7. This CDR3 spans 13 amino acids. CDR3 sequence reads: CSAATGGPHEQYF. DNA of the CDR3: TGCAGTGCTGCGACAGGGGGTCCCCACGAGCAGTACTTC.

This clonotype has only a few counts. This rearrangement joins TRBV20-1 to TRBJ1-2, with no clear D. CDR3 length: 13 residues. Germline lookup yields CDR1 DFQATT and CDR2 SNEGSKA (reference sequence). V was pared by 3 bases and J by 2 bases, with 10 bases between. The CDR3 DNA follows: TGCAGTGCTAGCCTCAGTGACAACTATGGCTACACCTTC. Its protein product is CSASLSDNYGYTF.

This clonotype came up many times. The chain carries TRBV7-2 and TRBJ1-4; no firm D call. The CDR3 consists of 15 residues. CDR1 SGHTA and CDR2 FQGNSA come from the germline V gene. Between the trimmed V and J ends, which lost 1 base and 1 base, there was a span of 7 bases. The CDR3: CASSLGWRTNEKLFF. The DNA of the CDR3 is TGTGCCAGCAGCTTAGGATGGAGAACTAATGAAAAACTGTTTTTT.

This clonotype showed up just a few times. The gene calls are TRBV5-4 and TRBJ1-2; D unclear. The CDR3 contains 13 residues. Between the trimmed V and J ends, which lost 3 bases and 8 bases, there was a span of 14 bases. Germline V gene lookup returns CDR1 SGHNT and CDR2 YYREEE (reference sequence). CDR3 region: CASSSKTGGGYTF. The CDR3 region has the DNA TGTGCCAGCAGCTCAAAGACGGGAGGAGGCTACACCTTC.

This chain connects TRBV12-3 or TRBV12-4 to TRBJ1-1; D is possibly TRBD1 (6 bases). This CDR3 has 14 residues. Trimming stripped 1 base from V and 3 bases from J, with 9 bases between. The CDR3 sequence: CASSLVGQYTEAFF. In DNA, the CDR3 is TGTGCCAGCAGTTTAGTAGGACAGTACACTGAAGCTTTCTTT.

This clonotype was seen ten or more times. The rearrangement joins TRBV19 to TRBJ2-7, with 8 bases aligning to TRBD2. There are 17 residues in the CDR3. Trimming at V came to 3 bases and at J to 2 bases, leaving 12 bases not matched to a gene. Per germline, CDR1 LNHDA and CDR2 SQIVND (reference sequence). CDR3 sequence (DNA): TGTGCCAGTAGTATCCCCCCCAGCGGGAGTGGCACCTACGAGCAGTACTTC. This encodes CASSIPPSGSGTYEQYF.

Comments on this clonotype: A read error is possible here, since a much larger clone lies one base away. The CDR3 loop reads CSAPIGGRNTGELFF. As DNA, the CDR3 is TGCAGTGCTCCGATTGGCGGGAGGAACACCGGGGAGCTGTTTTTT. This sequence joins TRBV20-1 and TRBJ2-2; 7 nucleotides match TRBD2. Germline V gene lookup returns CDR1 DFQATT and CDR2 SNEGSKA (reference sequence). The CDR3 contains 15 residues. After removal of 5 bases from V and 1 base from J, the junction contained 7 bases not matched to a gene.

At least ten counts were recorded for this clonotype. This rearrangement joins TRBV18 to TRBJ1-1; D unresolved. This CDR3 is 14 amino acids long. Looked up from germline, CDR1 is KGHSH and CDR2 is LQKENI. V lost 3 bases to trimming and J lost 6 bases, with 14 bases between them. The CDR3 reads CASSPYRAESEAFF. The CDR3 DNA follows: TGTGCCAGCTCACCGTACCGGGCTGAGTCTGAAGCTTTCTTT.

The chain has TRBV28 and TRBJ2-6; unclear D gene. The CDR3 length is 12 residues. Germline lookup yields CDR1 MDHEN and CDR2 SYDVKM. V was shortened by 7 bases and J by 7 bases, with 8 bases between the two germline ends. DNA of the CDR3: TGTGCCAGCACCTGCGGAGCCAACGTCCTGACTTTC. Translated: CASTCGANVLTF.

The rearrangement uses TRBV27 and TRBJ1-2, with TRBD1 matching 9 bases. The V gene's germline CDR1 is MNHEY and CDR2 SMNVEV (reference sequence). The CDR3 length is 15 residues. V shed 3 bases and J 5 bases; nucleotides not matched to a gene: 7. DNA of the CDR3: TGTGCCAGCAGTTTGCTCACAGGGGGCCGGTATGGCTACACCTTC. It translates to CASSLLTGGRYGYTF.

CDR3 bases: TGCAGTGCTAGCCCTTTTGGTGCTGAGCAGTTCTTC. Translated: CSASPFGAEQFF. This rearrangement joins TRBV20-1 to TRBJ2-1, with D unresolved. This CDR3 has 12 amino acids. Trimming removed 3 bases from V and 9 bases from J, with 12 bases in between. Germline V lookup: CDR1 DFQATT, CDR2 SNEGSKA (reference sequence).

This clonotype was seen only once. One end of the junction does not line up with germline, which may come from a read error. CDR3 loop: CASRRQGPYKQYF. CDR3 DNA: TGTGCCAGCAGGCGACAGGGACCCTACAAGCAGTACTTC. The chain is built from TRBV27 and TRBJ2-7; 7 positions agree with TRBD1. Germline CDR1 reads MNHEY; CDR2 reads SMNVEV (reference sequence). The CDR3 is 13 amino acids.

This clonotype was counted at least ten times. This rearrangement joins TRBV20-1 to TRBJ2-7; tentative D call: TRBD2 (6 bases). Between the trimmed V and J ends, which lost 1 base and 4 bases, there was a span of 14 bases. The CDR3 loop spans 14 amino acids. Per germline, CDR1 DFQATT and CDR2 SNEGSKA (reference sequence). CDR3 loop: CSARGGGDRYEQYF. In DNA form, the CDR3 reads TGCAGTGCTAGAGGAGGAGGGGATAGGTACGAGCAGTACTTC.

The CDR3 DNA is TGTGCCACCAGTGGGACACCCGAAAACGAGCAGTACTTC. It encodes CATSGTPENEQYF. This rearrangement joins TRBV24-1 to TRBJ2-7, with a possible D match to TRBD1 (5 bases). The CDR3 sequence is 13 residues long. V shed 5 bases and J shed 5 bases, with 12 bases lying between them. CDR1 and CDR2 (germline): KGHDR, SFDVKD.